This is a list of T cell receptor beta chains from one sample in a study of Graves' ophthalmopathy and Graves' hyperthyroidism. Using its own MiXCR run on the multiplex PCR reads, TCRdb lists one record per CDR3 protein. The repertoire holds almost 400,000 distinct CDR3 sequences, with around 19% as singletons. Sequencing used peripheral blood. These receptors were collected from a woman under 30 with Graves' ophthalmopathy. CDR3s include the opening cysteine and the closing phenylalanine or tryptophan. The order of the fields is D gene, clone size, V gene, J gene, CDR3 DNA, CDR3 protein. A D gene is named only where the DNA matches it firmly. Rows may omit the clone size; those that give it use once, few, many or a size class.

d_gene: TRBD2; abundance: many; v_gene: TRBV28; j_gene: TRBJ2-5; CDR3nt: TGTGCCAGCAGTGGGAGCGGGGCCCAGTACTTC; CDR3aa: CASSGSGAQYF
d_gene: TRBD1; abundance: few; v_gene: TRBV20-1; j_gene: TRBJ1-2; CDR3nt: TGCAGTGCGTCCGGGACAGTTGCAGGCTACACCTTC; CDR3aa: CSASGTVAGYTF
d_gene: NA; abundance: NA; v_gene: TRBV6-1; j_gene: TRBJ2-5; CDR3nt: TGTGCCAGCAGTCCAGGGGGGCTACCTCAAGAGACCCAGTACTTC; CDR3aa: CASSPGGLPQETQYF
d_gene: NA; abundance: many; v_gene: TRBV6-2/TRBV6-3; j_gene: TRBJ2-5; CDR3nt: TGTGCCAGCAGTTACTCCCCCGTCGAGACCCAGTACTTC; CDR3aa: CASSYSPVETQYF
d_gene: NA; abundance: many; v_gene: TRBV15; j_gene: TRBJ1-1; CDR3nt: TGTGCCACCAGCAATAGATACACTGAAGCTTTCTTT; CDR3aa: CATSNRYTEAFF
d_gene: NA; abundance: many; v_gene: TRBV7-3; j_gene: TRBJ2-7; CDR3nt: TGTGCCAGCAGCTTAATAGGGGGGCAAACCTACGAGCAGTACTTC; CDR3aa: CASSLIGGQTYEQYF
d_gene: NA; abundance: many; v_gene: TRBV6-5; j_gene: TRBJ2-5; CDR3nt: TGTGCCAGCAGTAACCTACAGGCTCCTCAAGAGACCCAGTACTTC; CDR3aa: CASSNLQAPQETQYF
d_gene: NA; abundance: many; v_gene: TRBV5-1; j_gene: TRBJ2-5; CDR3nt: TGCGCCAGGGGGATGTTGATGAGTGAGGCTCACGATTTC; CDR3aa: CARGMLMSEAHDF
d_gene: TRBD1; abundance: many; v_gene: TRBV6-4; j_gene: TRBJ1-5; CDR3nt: TGTGCCAGCAGTGAATTTAACAGGGGGAATAGCAATCAGCCCCAGCATTTT; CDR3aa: CASSEFNRGNSNQPQHF
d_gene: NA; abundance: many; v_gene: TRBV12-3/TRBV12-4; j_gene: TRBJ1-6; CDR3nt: TGTGCCAGCAGCGCGACAGGAAGCAATTCACCCCTCCACTTT; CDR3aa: CASSATGSNSPLHF
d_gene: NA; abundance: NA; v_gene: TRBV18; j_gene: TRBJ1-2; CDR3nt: TGTGCCAGCTCACAAGGACAGCGCGCCTCGCCTAACTATGGCTACACCTTC; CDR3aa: CASSQGQRASPNYGYTF
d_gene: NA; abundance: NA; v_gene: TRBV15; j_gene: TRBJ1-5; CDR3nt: TGTGCCACCAGCAGGGTTCAGGGAATCAATCAGCCCCAGCATTTT; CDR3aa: CATSRVQGINQPQHF
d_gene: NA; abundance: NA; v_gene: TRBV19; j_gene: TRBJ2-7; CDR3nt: TGTGCCAGTAGATCGACGGCCGTAACCTACGAGCAGTACTTC; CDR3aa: CASRSTAVTYEQYF
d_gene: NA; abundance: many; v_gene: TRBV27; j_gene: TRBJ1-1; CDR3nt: TGTGCCAGCAGTTTATTTGGGGAAGCTGAAGCTTTCTTT; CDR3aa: CASSLFGEAEAFF
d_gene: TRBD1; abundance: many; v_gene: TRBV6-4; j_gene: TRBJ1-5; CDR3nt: TGTGCCAGCAGTGTCACAGGGGGCAGCAATCAGCCCCAGCATTTT; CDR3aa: CASSVTGGSNQPQHF
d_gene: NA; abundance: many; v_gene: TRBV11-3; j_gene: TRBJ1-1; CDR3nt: TGTGCCAGCAGCTTTGGCGTCGGGACGAACACTGAAGCTTTCTTT; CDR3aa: CASSFGVGTNTEAFF
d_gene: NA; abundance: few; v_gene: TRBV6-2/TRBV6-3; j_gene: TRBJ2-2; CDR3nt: TGTGCCAGCAGTTATCGGGGCCCAGCCCGGAACACCGGGGAGCTGTTTTTT; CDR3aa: CASSYRGPARNTGELFF
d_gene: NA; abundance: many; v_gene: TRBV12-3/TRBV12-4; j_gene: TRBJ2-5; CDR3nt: TGTGCCAGCAGTTTTAGCCAAGAGACCCAGTACTTC; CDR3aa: CASSFSQETQYF
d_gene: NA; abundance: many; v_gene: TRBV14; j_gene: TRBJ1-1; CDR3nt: TGTGCCAGCAGCCAACGGACAGCTCGTATGAACACTGAAGCTTTCTTT; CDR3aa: CASSQRTARMNTEAFF
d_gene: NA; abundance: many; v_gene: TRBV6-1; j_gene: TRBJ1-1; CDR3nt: TGTGCCAGCAGTGGGGACACTGAAGCTTTCTTT; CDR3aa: CASSGDTEAFF
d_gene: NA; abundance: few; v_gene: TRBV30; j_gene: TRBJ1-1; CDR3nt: TGTGCCTGGAGTCCCCTGGGCACTGAAGCTTTCTTT; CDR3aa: CAWSPLGTEAFF
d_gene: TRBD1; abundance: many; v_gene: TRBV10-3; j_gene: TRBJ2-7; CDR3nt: TGTGCCACCGGGACAGGGGCCGAGCAGTACTTC; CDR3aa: CATGTGAEQYF
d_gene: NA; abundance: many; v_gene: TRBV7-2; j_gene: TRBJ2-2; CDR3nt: TGTGCCAGCAGCTTAGCCACCCAAGTGGGAGTGGGGGAGCTGTTTTTT; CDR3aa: CASSLATQVGVGELFF
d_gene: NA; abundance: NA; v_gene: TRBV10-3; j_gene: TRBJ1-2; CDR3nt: TGTGCCATCAGTGAGTCTATGGGGCAAAGATATGGCTACACCTTC; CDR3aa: CAISESMGQRYGYTF